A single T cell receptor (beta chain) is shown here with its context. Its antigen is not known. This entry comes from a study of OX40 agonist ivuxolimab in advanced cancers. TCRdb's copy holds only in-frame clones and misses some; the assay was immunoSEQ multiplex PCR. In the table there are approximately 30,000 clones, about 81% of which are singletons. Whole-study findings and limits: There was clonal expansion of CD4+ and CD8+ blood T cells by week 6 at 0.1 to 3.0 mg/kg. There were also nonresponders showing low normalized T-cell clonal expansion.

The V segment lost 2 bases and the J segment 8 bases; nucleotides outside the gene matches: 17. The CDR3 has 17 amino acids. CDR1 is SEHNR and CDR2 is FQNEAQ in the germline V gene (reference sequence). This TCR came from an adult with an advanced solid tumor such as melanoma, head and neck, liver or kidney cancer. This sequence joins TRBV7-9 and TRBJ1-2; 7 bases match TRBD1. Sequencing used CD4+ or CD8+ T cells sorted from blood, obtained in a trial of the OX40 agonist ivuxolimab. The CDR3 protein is CASSLSLTSQGDSGYTF. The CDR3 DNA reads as TGTGCCAGCAGCTTAAGTCTAACAAGCCAGGGGGACAGCGGCTACACCTTC. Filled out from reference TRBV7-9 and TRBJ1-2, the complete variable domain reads DTGVSQNPRHKITKRGQNVTFRCDPISEHNRLYWYRQTLGQGPEFLTYFQNEAQLEKSRLLSDRFSAERPKGSFSTLEIQRTEQGDSAMYLCASSLSLTSQGDSGYTFGSGTRLTVV.